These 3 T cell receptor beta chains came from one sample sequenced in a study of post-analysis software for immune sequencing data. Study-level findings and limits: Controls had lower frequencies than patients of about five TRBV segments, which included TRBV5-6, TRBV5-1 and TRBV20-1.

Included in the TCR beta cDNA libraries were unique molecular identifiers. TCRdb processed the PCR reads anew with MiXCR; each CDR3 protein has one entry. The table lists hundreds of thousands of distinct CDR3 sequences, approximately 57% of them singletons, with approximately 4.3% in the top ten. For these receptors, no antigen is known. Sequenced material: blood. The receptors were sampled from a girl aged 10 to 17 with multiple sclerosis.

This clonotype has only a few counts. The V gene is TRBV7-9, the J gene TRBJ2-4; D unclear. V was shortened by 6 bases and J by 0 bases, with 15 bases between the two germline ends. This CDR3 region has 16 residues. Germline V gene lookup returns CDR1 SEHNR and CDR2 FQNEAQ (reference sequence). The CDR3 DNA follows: TGTGCCAGCAGTTCCGGACCCCTTTTAGCCAAAAACATTCAGTACTTC. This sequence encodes CASSSGPLLAKNIQYF.

The CDR3 coding sequence is TGCGCCAGCCGTTCGGGACAGTTACCTGTAACAGATACGCAGTATTTT. It yields the protein CASRSGQLPVTDTQYF. The chain joins TRBV5-1 to TRBJ2-3; 7 nucleotides line up with TRBD1. The germline V gene encodes CDR1 SGHRS and CDR2 YFSETQ. The CDR3 runs to 16 residues. The J segment lost 3 bases and the V segment lost 7 bases, leaving 14 bases of the junction unmatched. Supplemented by reference TRBV5-1 and TRBJ2-3, the full variable domain reads KAGVTQTPRYLIKTRGQQVTLSCSPISGHRSVSWYQQTPGQGLQFLFEYFSETQRNKGNFPGRFSGRQFSNSRSEMNVSTLELGDSALYLCASRSGQLPVTDTQYFGPGTRLTVL.

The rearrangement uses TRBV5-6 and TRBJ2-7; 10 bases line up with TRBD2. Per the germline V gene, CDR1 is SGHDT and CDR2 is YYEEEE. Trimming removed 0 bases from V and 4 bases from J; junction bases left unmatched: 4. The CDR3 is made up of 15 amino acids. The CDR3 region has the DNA TGTGCCAGCAGCTTGGTGGTAGCGGGAGGTTACGAGCAGTACTTC. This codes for CASSLVVAGGYEQYF.